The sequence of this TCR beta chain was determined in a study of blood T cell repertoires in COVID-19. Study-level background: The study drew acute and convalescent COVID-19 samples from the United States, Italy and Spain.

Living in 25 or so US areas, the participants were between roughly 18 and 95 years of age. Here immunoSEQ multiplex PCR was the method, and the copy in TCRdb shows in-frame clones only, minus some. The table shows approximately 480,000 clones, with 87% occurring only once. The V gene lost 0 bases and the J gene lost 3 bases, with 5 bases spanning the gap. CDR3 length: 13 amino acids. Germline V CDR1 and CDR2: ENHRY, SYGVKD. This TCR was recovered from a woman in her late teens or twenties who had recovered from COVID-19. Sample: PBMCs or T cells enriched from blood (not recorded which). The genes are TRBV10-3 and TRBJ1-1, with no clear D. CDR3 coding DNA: TGTGCCATCAGTGAGTCTCGGGACACTGAAGCTTTCTTT. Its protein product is CAISESRDTEAFF.